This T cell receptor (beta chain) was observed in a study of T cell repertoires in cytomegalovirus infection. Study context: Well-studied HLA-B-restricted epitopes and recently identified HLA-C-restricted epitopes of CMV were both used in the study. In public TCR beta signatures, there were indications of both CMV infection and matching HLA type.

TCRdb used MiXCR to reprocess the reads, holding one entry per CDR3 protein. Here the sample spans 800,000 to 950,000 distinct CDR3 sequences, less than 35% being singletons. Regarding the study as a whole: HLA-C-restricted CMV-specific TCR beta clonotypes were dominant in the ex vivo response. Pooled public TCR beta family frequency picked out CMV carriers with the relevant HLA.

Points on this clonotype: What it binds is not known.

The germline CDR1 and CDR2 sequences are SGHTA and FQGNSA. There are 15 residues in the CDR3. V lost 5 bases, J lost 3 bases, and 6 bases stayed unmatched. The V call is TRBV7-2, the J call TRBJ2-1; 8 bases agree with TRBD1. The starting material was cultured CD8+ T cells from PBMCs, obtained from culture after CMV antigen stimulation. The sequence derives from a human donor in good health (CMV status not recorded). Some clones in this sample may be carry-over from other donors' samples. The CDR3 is CASSLGQEFYNEQFF. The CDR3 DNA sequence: TGTGCCAGCAGCCTGGGACAGGAATTCTACAATGAGCAGTTCTTC.